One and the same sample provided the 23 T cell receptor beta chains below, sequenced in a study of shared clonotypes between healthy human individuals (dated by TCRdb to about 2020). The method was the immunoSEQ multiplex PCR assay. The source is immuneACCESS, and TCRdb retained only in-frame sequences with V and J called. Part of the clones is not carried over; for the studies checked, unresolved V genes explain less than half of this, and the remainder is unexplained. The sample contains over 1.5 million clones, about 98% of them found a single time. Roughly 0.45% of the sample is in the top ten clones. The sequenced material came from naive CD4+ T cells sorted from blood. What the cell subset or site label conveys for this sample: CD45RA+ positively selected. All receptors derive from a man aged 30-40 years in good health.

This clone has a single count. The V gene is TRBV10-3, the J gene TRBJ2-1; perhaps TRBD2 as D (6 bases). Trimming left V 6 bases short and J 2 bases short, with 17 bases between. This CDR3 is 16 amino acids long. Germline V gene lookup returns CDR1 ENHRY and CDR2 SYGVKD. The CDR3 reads CAIRGGSGITYNEQFF. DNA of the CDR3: TGTGCCATCAGGGGGGGTTCAGGGATAACCTACAATGAGCAGTTCTTC.

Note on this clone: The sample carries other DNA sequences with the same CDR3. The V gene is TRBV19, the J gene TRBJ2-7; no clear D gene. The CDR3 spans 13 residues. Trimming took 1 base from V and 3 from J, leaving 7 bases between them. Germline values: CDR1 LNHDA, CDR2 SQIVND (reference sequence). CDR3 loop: CASSIGPDYEQYF. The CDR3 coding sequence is TGTGCCAGTAGTATAGGGCCTGACTACGAGCAGTACTTC.

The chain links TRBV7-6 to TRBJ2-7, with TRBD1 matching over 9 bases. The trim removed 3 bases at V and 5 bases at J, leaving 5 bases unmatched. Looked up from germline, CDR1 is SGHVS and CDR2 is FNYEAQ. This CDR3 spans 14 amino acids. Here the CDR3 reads CASSLGTGRHEQYF. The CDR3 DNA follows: TGTGCCAGCAGCTTGGGGACAGGGAGGCACGAGCAGTACTTC.

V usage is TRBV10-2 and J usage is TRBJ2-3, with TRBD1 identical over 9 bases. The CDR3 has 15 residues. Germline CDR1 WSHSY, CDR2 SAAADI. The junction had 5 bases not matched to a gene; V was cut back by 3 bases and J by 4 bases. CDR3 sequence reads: CASSESDRGPDTQYF. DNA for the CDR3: TGCGCCAGCAGTGAATCGGACAGGGGCCCAGATACGCAGTATTTT.

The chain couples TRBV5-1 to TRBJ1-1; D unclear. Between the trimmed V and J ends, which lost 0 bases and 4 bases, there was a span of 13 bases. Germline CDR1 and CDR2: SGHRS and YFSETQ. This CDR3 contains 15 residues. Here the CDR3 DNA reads TGCGCCAGCAGCTTGGATAGGGCGGGGAGCACTGAAGCTTTCTTT. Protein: CASSLDRAGSTEAFF.

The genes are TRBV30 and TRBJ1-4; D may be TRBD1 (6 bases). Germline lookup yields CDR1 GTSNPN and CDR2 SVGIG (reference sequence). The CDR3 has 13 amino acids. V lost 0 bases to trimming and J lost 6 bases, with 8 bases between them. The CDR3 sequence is CAWSVKGDEKLFF. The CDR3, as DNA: TGTGCCTGGAGTGTTAAGGGGGATGAAAAACTGTTTTTT.

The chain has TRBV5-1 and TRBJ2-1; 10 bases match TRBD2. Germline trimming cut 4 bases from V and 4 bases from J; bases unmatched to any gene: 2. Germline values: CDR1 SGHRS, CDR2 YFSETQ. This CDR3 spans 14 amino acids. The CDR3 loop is CASSTAGGYNEQFF. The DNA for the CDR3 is TGCGCCAGCAGCACAGCGGGAGGGTACAATGAGCAGTTCTTC.

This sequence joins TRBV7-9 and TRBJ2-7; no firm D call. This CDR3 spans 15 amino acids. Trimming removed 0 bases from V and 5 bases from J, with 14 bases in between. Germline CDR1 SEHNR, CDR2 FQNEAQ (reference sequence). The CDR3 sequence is CASSLAGLVSNEQYF. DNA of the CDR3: TGTGCCAGCAGCTTAGCCGGCCTAGTGTCTAACGAGCAGTACTTC.

CDR3 in DNA: TGTGCCACCCGTGGAAGGGTTAGTCAGTATTTT. Translation: CATRGRVSQYF. The chain couples TRBV19 to TRBJ2-3; D call uncertain. This CDR3 spans 11 amino acids. Germline CDR1 is LNHDA and CDR2 is SQIVND (reference sequence). Between the trimmed V and J ends, which lost 10 bases and 12 bases, there was a span of 17 bases.

CDR3 sequence (DNA): TGTGCCAGCAGCCCCCTCGGCGGGGTCCCCCACGAGCAGTACTTC. It translates to CASSPLGGVPHEQYF. V and J are TRBV6-5 and TRBJ2-7, with D tentatively TRBD2 (6 bases). The ends were cut back, 6 bases at V and 5 bases at J, with 20 bases in the middle. This CDR3 is built from 15 residues. Germline V gene sequence: CDR1 MNHEY, CDR2 SVGAGI.

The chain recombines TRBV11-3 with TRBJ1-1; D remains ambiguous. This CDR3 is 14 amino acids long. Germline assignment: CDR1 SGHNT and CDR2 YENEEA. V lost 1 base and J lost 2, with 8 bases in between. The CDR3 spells CASSLGATNTEAFF. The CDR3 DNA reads TGTGCCAGCAGCTTAGGGGCAACTAACACTGAAGCTTTCTTT.

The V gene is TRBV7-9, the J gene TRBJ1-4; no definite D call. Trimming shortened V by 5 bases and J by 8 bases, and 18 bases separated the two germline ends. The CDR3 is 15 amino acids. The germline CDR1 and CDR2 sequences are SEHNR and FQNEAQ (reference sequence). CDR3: CASSRNDVGLEKLFF. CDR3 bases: TGTGCCAGCAGCAGAAACGACGTAGGATTAGAAAAACTGTTTTTT.

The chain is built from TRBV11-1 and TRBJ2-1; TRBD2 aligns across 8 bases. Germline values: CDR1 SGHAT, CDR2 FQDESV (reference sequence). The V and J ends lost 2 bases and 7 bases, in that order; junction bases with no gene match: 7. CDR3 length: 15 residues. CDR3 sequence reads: CASSLPGLGGNEQFF. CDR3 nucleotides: TGTGCCAGCAGCTTACCGGGACTAGGAGGGAATGAGCAGTTCTTC.

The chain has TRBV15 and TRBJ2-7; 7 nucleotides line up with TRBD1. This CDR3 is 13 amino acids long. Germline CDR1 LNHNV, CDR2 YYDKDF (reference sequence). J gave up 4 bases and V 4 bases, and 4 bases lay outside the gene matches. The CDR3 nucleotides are TGTGCCACCAGCAAGGGACAGACTTACGAGCAGTACTTC. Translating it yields CATSKGQTYEQYF.

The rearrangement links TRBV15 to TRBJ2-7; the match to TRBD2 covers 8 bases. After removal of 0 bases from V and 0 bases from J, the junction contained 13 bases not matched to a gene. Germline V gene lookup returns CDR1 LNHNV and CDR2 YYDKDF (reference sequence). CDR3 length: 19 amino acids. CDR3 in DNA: TGTGCCACCAGCAGAGATCTTTCACTAGCGGCCGCTAGCTCCTACGAGCAGTACTTC. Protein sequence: CATSRDLSLAAASSYEQYF.

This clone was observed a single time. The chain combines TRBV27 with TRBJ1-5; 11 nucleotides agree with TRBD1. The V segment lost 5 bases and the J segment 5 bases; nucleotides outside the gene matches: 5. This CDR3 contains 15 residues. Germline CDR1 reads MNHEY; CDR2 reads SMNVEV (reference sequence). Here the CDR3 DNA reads TGTGCCAGCAGTCCTGGGACAGGGGGGGATCAGCCCCAGCATTTT. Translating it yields CASSPGTGGDQPQHF.

CDR3 in amino acids: CATSISGYSYNEQFF. The CDR3 bases are TGTGCCACCAGCATTAGCGGGTACTCCTACAATGAGCAGTTCTTC. The chain carries TRBV15 and TRBJ2-1; 7 nucleotides agree with TRBD2. The CDR3 loop spans 15 amino acids. Unmatched junction bases numbered 3, after V lost 4 bases and J lost 0 bases. From germline, CDR1 is LNHNV and CDR2 YYDKDF (reference sequence).

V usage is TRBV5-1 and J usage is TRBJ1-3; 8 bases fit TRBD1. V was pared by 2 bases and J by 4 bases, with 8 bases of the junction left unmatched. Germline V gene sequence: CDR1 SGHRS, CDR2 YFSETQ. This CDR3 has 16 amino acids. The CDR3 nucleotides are TGCGCCAGCAGCTTTGGCAGGGGGCCTCTCGGAAACACCATATATTTT. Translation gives CASSFGRGPLGNTIYF.

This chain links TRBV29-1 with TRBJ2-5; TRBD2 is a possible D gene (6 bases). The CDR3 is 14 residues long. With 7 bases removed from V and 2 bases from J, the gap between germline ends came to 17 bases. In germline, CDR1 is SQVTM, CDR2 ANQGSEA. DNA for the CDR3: TGCAGCGCCGCCCCCCGGGGGTTTCAAGAGACCCAGTACTTC. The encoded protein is CSAAPRGFQETQYF.

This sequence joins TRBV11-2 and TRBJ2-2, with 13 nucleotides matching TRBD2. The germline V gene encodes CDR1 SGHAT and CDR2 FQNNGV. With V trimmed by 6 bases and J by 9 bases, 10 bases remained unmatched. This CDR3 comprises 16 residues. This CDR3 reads CASRPAWTSGSRELFF. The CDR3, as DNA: TGTGCCAGCAGGCCAGCCTGGACTAGCGGGAGTAGGGAGCTGTTTTTT.

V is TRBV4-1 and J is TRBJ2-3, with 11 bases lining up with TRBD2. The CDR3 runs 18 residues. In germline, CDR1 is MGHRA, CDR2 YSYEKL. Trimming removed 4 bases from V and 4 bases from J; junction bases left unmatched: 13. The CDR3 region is CASSRRRGLAAEADTQYF. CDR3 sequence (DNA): TGCGCCAGCAGCCGAAGACGGGGACTAGCGGCCGAGGCAGATACGCAGTATTTT.

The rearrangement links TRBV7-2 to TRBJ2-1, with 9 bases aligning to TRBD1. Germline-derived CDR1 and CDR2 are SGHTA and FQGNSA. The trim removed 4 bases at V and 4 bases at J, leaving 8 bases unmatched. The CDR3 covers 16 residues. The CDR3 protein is CASSSRDRGGYNEQFF. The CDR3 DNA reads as TGTGCCAGCAGCTCAAGAGACAGGGGGGGGTACAATGAGCAGTTCTTC.

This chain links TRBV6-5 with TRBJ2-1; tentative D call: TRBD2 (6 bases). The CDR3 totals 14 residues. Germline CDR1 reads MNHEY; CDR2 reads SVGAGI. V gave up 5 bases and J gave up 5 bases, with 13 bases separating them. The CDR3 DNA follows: TGTGCCAGCAGTCAGACTAGGGAAAACAATGAGCAGTTCTTC. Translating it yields CASSQTRENNEQFF.